The T cell receptor beta chain under discussion was sequenced for a study of blood T cell repertoires in COVID-19. The V gene end was trimmed by 3 bases and the J gene end by 4 bases; junction bases not matched to a gene: 13. CDR1 is SGHDT, CDR2 YYEEEE, per germline. The CDR3 has 19 residues. TCRdb's table, derived via immunoSEQ multiplex PCR, lists solely in-frame clones and lacks some. The data show approximately 260,000 clones, around 80% seen once. The sample consisted of PBMCs or T cells enriched from blood (not recorded which). V is TRBV5-6 and J is TRBJ2-2, with TRBD2 matching 12 bases. The receptor comes from a man in his thirties or forties with acute COVID-19. The CDR3 spells CASSWETSGRPVGTGELFF. DNA for the CDR3: TGTGCCAGCAGCTGGGAGACTAGCGGGAGACCGGTCGGCACCGGGGAGCTGTTTTTT.